A selection of T cell receptor beta chains follows, all from one sample in a study of PD-1 blockade in classical Hodgkin lymphoma. The data were produced by immunoSEQ multiplex PCR, yet TCRdb's version contains in-frame clones alone and is incomplete. The sample holds approximately 110,000 clones, more than 70% seen once. Sequenced here: peripheral blood mononuclear cells (PBMCs), sampled before the fourth cycle of nivolumab. The origin of the receptors is a human donor with classical Hodgkin lymphoma. CDR3s include the opening cysteine and the closing phenylalanine or tryptophan. D genes are given only for firm matches. Only some rows state a clone size, as once, few, many or a class for expanded clones.

D: NA
V: TRBV7-8
J: TRBJ1-5
size: NA
DNA: TGTGCCAGCAGTCAGGGTCGCAATCAGCCCCAGCATTTT
CDR3: CASSQGRNQPQHF

D: TRBD1
V: TRBV18
J: TRBJ2-7
size: NA
DNA: TGTGCCAGCTCACCGACGACAGGGCAGCACGAGCAGTACTTC
CDR3: CASSPTTGQHEQYF

D: TRBD2
V: TRBV2
J: TRBJ2-7
size: NA
DNA: TGTGCCAGCAGCTTAGGACTAGCGGGAGGGGTGTACGAGCAGTACTTC
CDR3: CASSLGLAGGVYEQYF

D: TRBD2
V: TRBV9
J: TRBJ2-2
size: NA
DNA: TGTGCCAGCAGCAGAGCCATAACTAGCGGGCCGAACACCGGGGAGCTGTTTTTT
CDR3: CASSRAITSGPNTGELFF

D: NA
V: TRBV7-9
J: TRBJ1-5
size: NA
DNA: TGTGCCAGCAGCTTTTCCGGGATTCAGCCCCAGCATTTT
CDR3: CASSFSGIQPQHF

D: NA
V: TRBV14
J: TRBJ1-2
size: NA
DNA: TGTGCCAGCAGCCCGACAGGTGGCTACACCTTC
CDR3: CASSPTGGYTF

D: NA
V: TRBV19
J: TRBJ1-2
size: NA
DNA: TGTGCCAGTAGTGGGACAAGGGCACAACGTGGCTACACCTTC
CDR3: CASSGTRAQRGYTF

D: NA
V: TRBV28
J: TRBJ2-3
size: NA
DNA: TGTGCCAGCAGTTTTCGAGGGAGCACAGATACGCAGTATTTT
CDR3: CASSFRGSTDTQYF

D: TRBD2
V: TRBV9
J: TRBJ2-1
size: NA
DNA: TGTGCCAGCAGCGTAGACCCGGCTAGCGGGAGGGGTGAGCAGTTCTTC
CDR3: CASSVDPASGRGEQFF

D: NA
V: TRBV11-3
J: TRBJ2-1
size: NA
DNA: TGTGCCAGCAGCTGGGGGACCATCAATGAGCAGTTCTTC
CDR3: CASSWGTINEQFF

D: NA
V: TRBV27
J: TRBJ1-2
size: NA
DNA: TGTGCCAGCAGTTTATCTCCACCTAACTATGGCTACACCTTC
CDR3: CASSLSPPNYGYTF

D: TRBD1
V: TRBV2
J: TRBJ1-2
size: NA
DNA: TGTGCCTACAGAAGAACCGGGACAGGACTCTATGGCTACACCTTC
CDR3: CAYRRTGTGLYGYTF

D: NA
V: TRBV18
J: TRBJ2-5
size: NA
DNA: TGTGCCAGCTCAACCGGAGGTTTCCAAGAGACCCAGTACTTC
CDR3: CASSTGGFQETQYF

D: TRBD1
V: TRBV10-2
J: TRBJ1-5
size: NA
DNA: TGCGCCAGCAGTCAGGGGGGGGTTCGGAATCAGCCCCAGCATTTT
CDR3: CASSQGGVRNQPQHF

D: TRBD2
V: TRBV6-5
J: TRBJ2-3
size: NA
DNA: TGTGCCAGCAGTTACTCCCTAGCGGGGAGCACAGATACGCAGTATTTT
CDR3: CASSYSLAGSTDTQYF

D: TRBD2
V: TRBV27
J: TRBJ2-1
size: NA
DNA: TGTGCCAGCAGTTTAAGGGGCCGGATCGGGGTAGCGGGGGGCAATGAGCAGTTCTTC
CDR3: CASSLRGRIGVAGGNEQFF

D: NA
V: TRBV15
J: TRBJ1-1
size: NA
DNA: TGTGCCACCAGCAGAGATGTCAGCACTGAAGCTTTCTTT
CDR3: CATSRDVSTEAFF

D: NA
V: TRBV10-3
J: TRBJ2-5
size: NA
DNA: TGTGCCATCAGTGTCTCTGGGCAAGAGACCCAGTACTTC
CDR3: CAISVSGQETQYF

D: TRBD2
V: TRBV7-6
J: TRBJ2-7
size: NA
DNA: TGTGCCAGCAGCTCAATACCGGGACTAGCGGGAGTCGCCTACGAGCAGTACTTC
CDR3: CASSSIPGLAGVAYEQYF

D: NA
V: TRBV7-2
J: TRBJ2-7
size: NA
DNA: TGTGCCAGCAGCTTAGAATGGGGATACGAGCAGTACTTC
CDR3: CASSLEWGYEQYF

D: NA
V: TRBV19
J: TRBJ1-1
size: few
DNA: TGTGCCAGTAGTGGTACAGGGCTAGCTTTCTTT
CDR3: CASSGTGLAFF

D: NA
V: TRBV29-1
J: TRBJ2-3
size: once
DNA: TGCAGCGTTGAAGAGGCAGGGCCTAGCACAGATACGCAGTATTTT
CDR3: CSVEEAGPSTDTQYF

D: TRBD1
V: TRBV10-2
J: TRBJ1-3
size: NA
DNA: TGCGCCAGCCAGGACAGGGCAAGGGAGTCTGGAAACACCATATATTTT
CDR3: CASQDRARESGNTIYF

D: NA
V: TRBV2
J: TRBJ1-2
size: NA
DNA: TGTGCCAGCAGTGAGGACACCGTCGCTAACTATGGCTACACCTTC
CDR3: CASSEDTVANYGYTF

D: NA
V: TRBV29-1
J: TRBJ2-5
size: NA
DNA: TGCAGCGTTGAATTTCCACAGGTCATAGAGACCCAGTACTTC
CDR3: CSVEFPQVIETQYF

D: TRBD2
V: TRBV6-1
J: TRBJ2-7
size: NA
DNA: TGTGCCAGCAGTGAAGTCTTCCTCAGCGGGAGGGGGATTTCCTACGAGCAGTACTTC
CDR3: CASSEVFLSGRGISYEQYF

D: NA
V: TRBV4-1
J: TRBJ1-5
size: NA
DNA: TGCGCCAGCAGCCAAGACACCCTCAATCAGCCCCAGCATTTT
CDR3: CASSQDTLNQPQHF

D: NA
V: TRBV14
J: TRBJ1-4
size: few
DNA: TGTGCCAGCGGCACTAATGAAAAACTGTTTTTT
CDR3: CASGTNEKLFF

D: TRBD2
V: TRBV2
J: TRBJ2-5
size: NA
DNA: TGTGCCAGCAGTGAAGCGCTTGTGAGGACTAGCGAAGAGACCCAGTACTTC
CDR3: CASSEALVRTSEETQYF

D: NA
V: TRBV5-6
J: TRBJ1-1
size: NA
DNA: TGTGCCAGCAGCTCGCCAGGGGTGAACACTGAAGCTTTCTTT
CDR3: CASSSPGVNTEAFF

D: NA
V: TRBV5-1
J: TRBJ2-7
size: NA
DNA: TGCGCCAGCCGCGCAGGGCTTGTCCAGGTTGGAGGTTCCTACGAGCAGTACTTC
CDR3: CASRAGLVQVGGSYEQYF

D: NA
V: TRBV5-1
J: TRBJ1-1
size: NA
DNA: TGCGCCAGCAGCTTGGCGGAGGGGAACACTGAAGCTTTCTTT
CDR3: CASSLAEGNTEAFF

D: NA
V: TRBV4-1
J: TRBJ1-2
size: NA
DNA: TGCGCCAGCAGCCTCTACACTGAGACAGAGTATGGCTACACCTTC
CDR3: CASSLYTETEYGYTF

D: NA
V: TRBV2
J: TRBJ2-7
size: NA
DNA: TGTGCCAGCAGTGACGGAGACGGTTACTACGAGCAGTACTTC
CDR3: CASSDGDGYYEQYF

D: TRBD1
V: TRBV29-1
J: TRBJ2-7
size: NA
DNA: TGCAGCGTTGGAGATCAGGGGGCGCGCGAGCAGTACTTC
CDR3: CSVGDQGAREQYF

D: NA
V: TRBV7-2
J: TRBJ2-5
size: NA
DNA: TGTGCCAGCAGTCTGGTGGAGACCCAGTACTTC
CDR3: CASSLVETQYF

D: NA
V: TRBV28
J: TRBJ1-4
size: few
DNA: TGTGCCAGCTGGGGCGGTGAAAAACTGTTTTTT
CDR3: CASWGGEKLFF

D: NA
V: TRBV10-3
J: TRBJ1-2
size: NA
DNA: TGTGCCATCAGTGAGGGCGGATTTAACTATGGCTACACCTTC
CDR3: CAISEGGFNYGYTF

D: NA
V: TRBV2
J: TRBJ1-2
size: many
DNA: TGTGCCAGCAGCGAGGACAGAGCTAACTATGGCTACACCTTC
CDR3: CASSEDRANYGYTF

D: NA
V: TRBV11-2
J: TRBJ2-7
size: NA
DNA: TGTGCCAGCAGCTTATTACAGTCCCCCTACGAGCAGTACTTC
CDR3: CASSLLQSPYEQYF

D: NA
V: TRBV2
J: TRBJ1-4
size: NA
DNA: TGTGCCAGCAGTGAAGCACAGGGATGGAATGAAAAACTGTTTTTT
CDR3: CASSEAQGWNEKLFF

D: TRBD1
V: TRBV7-8
J: TRBJ2-7
size: once
DNA: TGTGCCAGCAGCTTTCAGGGGGGGACAGGGAGCTACGAGCAGTACTTC
CDR3: CASSFQGGTGSYEQYF

D: NA
V: TRBV5-1
J: TRBJ2-7
size: NA
DNA: TGCGCCAGCAGCTCGGACTACAACGAGCAGTACTTC
CDR3: CASSSDYNEQYF

D: NA
V: TRBV5-1
J: TRBJ1-1
size: once
DNA: TGCGCCAGCAGCTTGGTTGTAGGGGGGAACACTGAAGCTTTCTTT
CDR3: CASSLVVGGNTEAFF

D: TRBD2
V: TRBV27
J: TRBJ2-5
size: NA
DNA: TGTGCCAGTTCCGGGGGGATTCTACCGGGCGAGACCCAGTACTTC
CDR3: CASSGGILPGETQYF

D: TRBD1
V: TRBV10-3
J: TRBJ1-1
size: NA
DNA: TGTGCCATCAGGACAGGGAATGCCGGCACTGAAGCTTTCTTT
CDR3: CAIRTGNAGTEAFF

D: TRBD2
V: TRBV10-1
J: TRBJ2-5
size: NA
DNA: TGCGCCAGCAGTGAGGATCCGGGACTAGACTCCCCCCAGTACTTC
CDR3: CASSEDPGLDSPQYF

D: TRBD1
V: TRBV15
J: TRBJ1-4
size: NA
DNA: TGTGCCACCAGCATCCGAACAGGGGGTGAGGAAAAACTGTTTTTT
CDR3: CATSIRTGGEEKLFF

D: TRBD1
V: TRBV18
J: TRBJ2-2
size: NA
DNA: TGTGCCAGCTCACCCCCAGGGGGAGACGGGGAGCTGTTTTTT
CDR3: CASSPPGGDGELFF